The 32 T cell receptor beta chains below were found in one sample sequenced in a study of human T cells and chemical hapten exposure. Documented time point: pre-sensitization, week 0. The treatment is: therapeutic diphenylcyclopropenone sensitization with weekly scalp DPC. Via MiXCR, TCRdb re-called the RACE reads, giving one row per CDR3 protein. The data show 280,000 or so distinct CDR3 sequences, 7.7% seen once. The sequences come from whole blood, collected in connection with sensitization to the hapten diphenylcyclopropenone (DPC). These TCRs come from a man aged 18 to 30 with alopecia areata. Some clones in this sample may be carry-over from other donors' samples.

This clonotype was detected only a few times. This chain joins TRBV2 and TRBJ2-1; possibly TRBD1 or TRBD2 for D (6 bases each). This CDR3 is built from 14 residues. Between the trimmed V and J ends, which lost 7 bases and 6 bases, there was a span of 16 bases. CDR1 is SNHLY and CDR2 is FYNNEI in the germline V gene. Here the CDR3 DNA reads TGTGCCAGCATCGGGGGCCCTATGGGCAATGAGCAGTTCTTC. It translates to CASIGGPMGNEQFF.

The sample holds a few counts of this clonotype. The chain uses TRBV24-1 and TRBJ1-4, with D perhaps TRBD1 (5 bases). V lost 0 bases, J lost 10 bases, and 8 bases lay in between. CDR3 size: 13 residues. Germline V gene lookup returns CDR1 KGHDR and CDR2 SFDVKD. The CDR3: CATSDLAGRKLFF. DNA of the CDR3: TGTGCCACCAGTGATTTGGCGGGGCGAAAACTGTTTTTT.

This chain connects TRBV6-5 to TRBJ2-3, with D unclear. The V gene's germline CDR1 is MNHEY and CDR2 SVGAGI. The CDR3 sequence is 14 residues long. Trimming cost V 0 bases and J 8 bases, with 12 bases left between them. The CDR3, as DNA: TGTGCCAGCAGTTACTCAACGATCGGCGGTACGCAGTATTTT. It codes for CASSYSTIGGTQYF.

The rearrangement links TRBV11-2 to TRBJ1-1, with D possibly being TRBD1 (5 bases). The V and J ends lost 5 bases and 2 bases respectively, with 12 bases between them. The length of the CDR3 is 14 residues. CDR1 is SGHAT, CDR2 FQNNGV, per germline. CDR3 nucleotides: TGTGCCAGCAGCACACAGGTCCTCAACACTGAAGCTTTCTTT. It is translated as CASSTQVLNTEAFF.

The V call is TRBV18, the J call TRBJ1-1; D gene ambiguous. Germline V gene data show CDR1 as KGHSH and CDR2 as LQKENI. Trimming cost V 5 bases and J 4 bases, with 11 bases left between them. The CDR3 length is 13 residues. CDR3 loop: CASSSDGITEAFF. CDR3 sequence (DNA): TGTGCCAGCTCATCGGACGGCATCACTGAAGCTTTCTTT.

The table lists this clonotype with a few counts. This chain uses TRBV11-1 with TRBJ2-3, with TRBD1 identical over 9 bases. The ends lost 10 bases at V and 0 bases at J; junction bases unmatched: 2. This CDR3 is built from 13 residues. Looked up from germline, CDR1 is SGHAT and CDR2 is FQDESV (reference sequence). This chain's CDR3 is CAIGQGSTDTQYF. The CDR3 DNA follows: TGTGCCATCGGACAGGGGAGCACAGATACGCAGTATTTT.

This clonotype was seen more than once but under ten times. The rearrangement uses TRBV20-1 and TRBJ2-7; the D gene is possibly TRBD2 (5 bases). The CDR3 covers 12 residues. CDR1 and CDR2 (germline): DFQATT, SNEGSKA (reference sequence). V was trimmed by 3 bases and J by 6 bases, leaving 12 bases between them. CDR3 in DNA: TGCAGTGCTAGTTCGGGGTATGGCGAGCAGTACTTC. Translated, it gives CSASSGYGEQYF.

CDR3 DNA: TGTGCCAGCAGTTCACAGGGCTCAACTAATGAAAAACTGTTTTTT. This sequence encodes CASSSQGSTNEKLFF. The chain uses TRBV6-6 and TRBJ1-4; maybe TRBD1 (6 bases). In germline, CDR1 is MNHNY, CDR2 SVGAGI (reference sequence). This CDR3 is built from 15 residues. V was shortened by 4 bases and J by 0 bases, with 9 bases between the two germline ends.

This clonotype was seen ten or more times. V usage is TRBV28 and J usage is TRBJ2-7; D is ambiguous. V shed 3 bases and J shed 4 bases, with 10 bases lying between them. Germline CDR1 reads MDHEN; CDR2 reads SYDVKM. CDR3 length: 13 amino acids. The CDR3 nucleotides are TGTGCCAGCAGTTTGACTGCTTCTTACGAGCAGTACTTC. Translation gives CASSLTASYEQYF.

This clonotype was detected ten times or more. The chain recombines TRBV4-1 with TRBJ2-3; D not certain. Trimming took off 0 bases at V and 0 bases at J, with 7 bases between the two ends. Germline CDR1 reads MGHRA; CDR2 reads YSYEKL. This CDR3 is 15 amino acids long. The CDR3 is CASSQDGKSTDTQYF. The DNA for the CDR3 is TGCGCCAGCAGCCAAGATGGAAAAAGCACAGATACGCAGTATTTT.

This clonotype was seen at least ten times. The chain uses TRBV5-5 and TRBJ1-6; weak D call: TRBD1 (6 bases). In germline, CDR1 is SGHKS, CDR2 YYEKEE (reference sequence). With 3 bases removed from V and 7 bases from J, the gap between germline ends came to 17 bases. This CDR3 spans 16 amino acids. The CDR3 region is CASSYQAPQGNSPLHF. The CDR3 DNA follows: TGTGCCAGCAGCTATCAAGCTCCCCAGGGGAATTCACCCCTCCACTTT.

This clonotype was picked up a small number of times. The V gene is TRBV10-2, the J gene TRBJ2-7; the D is unclear. The CDR3 length is 16 residues. Trimming took off 3 bases at V and 0 bases at J, with 15 bases between the two ends. Germline CDR1 WSHSY, CDR2 SAAADI. The CDR3 DNA reads TGCGCCAGCAGTGACTCCGGACGGCAGAGCTCCTACGAGCAGTACTTC. It is translated as CASSDSGRQSSYEQYF.

This clonotype has only a few counts. The rearrangement uses TRBV3-1 and TRBJ1-6; maybe TRBD1 (5 bases). The V gene lost 1 base and the J gene lost 8 bases, with 12 bases spanning the gap. The CDR3 has 15 residues. Germline lookup yields CDR1 LGHDT and CDR2 YNNKEL (reference sequence). The CDR3 sequence: CASSQVSGADSPLHF. DNA of the CDR3: TGTGCCAGCAGCCAAGTTTCTGGGGCGGATTCACCCCTCCACTTT.

The chain uses TRBV20-1 and TRBJ1-4; D uncertain. CDR1 is DFQATT and CDR2 is SNEGSKA in the germline V gene (reference sequence). The germline V and J ends were trimmed by 6 bases and 6 bases, with 14 bases remaining between them. The CDR3 covers 13 residues. The CDR3 bases are TGCAGTGCCGCTTGGGAGGATGATGAAAAACTGTTTTTT. The encoded protein is CSAAWEDDEKLFF.

This clonotype was observed a handful of times. The genes are TRBV11-2 and TRBJ1-4; D might be TRBD1 (5 bases). Germline lookup yields CDR1 SGHAT and CDR2 FQNNGV. V lost 4 bases and J 0 bases, leaving 15 bases between the germline ends. CDR3 size: 17 residues. CDR3 in DNA: TGTGCCAGCAGCTCGCCGAGGGGAGAAGCAACTAATGAAAAACTGTTTTTT. Protein sequence: CASSSPRGEATNEKLFF.

This clonotype was detected a few times. The V gene is TRBV7-6, the J gene TRBJ1-6; D remains unclear. V dropped 5 bases and J dropped 7 bases, with 9 bases sitting between them. Germline lookup yields CDR1 SGHVS and CDR2 FNYEAQ. The CDR3 is 13 amino acids. This CDR3 is CASSPGINSPLHF. The CDR3 coding sequence is TGTGCCAGCAGCCCAGGAATAAATTCACCCCTCCACTTT.

This clonotype has just a few counts. The chain uses TRBV29-1 and TRBJ2-3, with D maybe TRBD1 (5 bases). The germline V gene encodes CDR1 SQVTM and CDR2 ANQGSEA. The CDR3 consists of 13 residues. With 7 bases removed from V and 5 bases from J, the gap between germline ends came to 16 bases. The CDR3 DNA is TGCAGCGCCCATGGGGCGAGTGGAGATACGCAGTATTTT. Its translation is CSAHGASGDTQYF.

This clonotype was found many times. The rearrangement uses TRBV12-3 or TRBV12-4 and TRBJ2-7, with a weak D call TRBD2 (5 bases). The length of the CDR3 is 14 residues. Trimming shortened V by 6 bases and J by 3 bases, and 15 bases separated the two germline ends. This CDR3 is CASRLRGRGYEQYF. Here the CDR3 DNA reads TGTGCCAGCAGACTTCGTGGACGGGGCTACGAGCAGTACTTC.

This clonotype was counted only a few times. The J gene is TRBJ2-2, the V gene TRBV6-2 or TRBV6-3, with D possibly matching TRBD1 (5 bases). Germline lookup yields CDR1 MNHEY and CDR2 SVGEGT. V shed 5 bases and J shed 9 bases, with 13 bases lying between them. The CDR3 loop spans 13 amino acids. CDR3 sequence (DNA): TGTGCCAGCAGTCCCCAGGGCAGCTGGGAGCTGTTTTTT. It codes for CASSPQGSWELFF.

This clonotype has only a few counts. The chain employs TRBV7-8 and TRBJ2-2, with D perhaps matching TRBD1 or TRBD2 (5 bases each). The CDR3 is 20 amino acids. Trimming took 2 bases from V and 3 from J, leaving 25 bases between them. Germline CDR1 SGHVS, CDR2 FQNEAQ. CDR3 amino acids: CASSLTGTGKYRGHTGELFF. The CDR3 nucleotides are TGTGCCAGCAGCTTAACCGGGACGGGGAAATATCGCGGGCACACCGGGGAGCTGTTTTTT.

This clonotype turned up a few times. The chain combines TRBV10-3 with TRBJ2-5; D is ambiguous. The germline V gene has CDR1 ENHRY and CDR2 SYGVKD. Trimming stripped 6 bases from V and 2 bases from J, with 10 bases between. The CDR3 contains 13 residues. Here the CDR3 DNA reads TGTGCCATCAGCCCGGACGTGCAAGAGACCCAGTACTTC. It is translated as CAISPDVQETQYF.

This clonotype was seen only a few times. The genes are TRBV7-9 and TRBJ2-5; the match to TRBD2 covers 14 bases. This CDR3 is 20 amino acids long. Per the germline V gene, CDR1 is SEHNR and CDR2 is FQNEAQ (reference sequence). V gave up 7 bases and J gave up 0 bases; unmatched junction bases: 16. Written as DNA, the CDR3 is TGTGCCAGCATCCCACCCCCGGGACTAGCGGGGGAGCCGTACCAAGAGACCCAGTACTTC. As protein: CASIPPPGLAGEPYQETQYF.

This chain joins TRBV21-1 and TRBJ1-5; TRBD1 is the table's D call, not checked against the DNA. TRBV21-1 is recorded as a pseudogene. This CDR3 contains 14 residues. The CDR3 DNA sequence: TGTGCCAGCAGAGGACAGGGGTTCGATCAGCCCCAGCATTTT. Amino acid sequence: CASRGQGFDQPQHF.

This clonotype was seen more than once but under ten times. The V gene is TRBV3-1, the J gene TRBJ1-2, with D unresolved. Trimming shortened V by 0 bases and J by 5 bases, and 7 bases separated the two germline ends. The CDR3 is made up of 13 amino acids. Germline-derived CDR1 and CDR2 are LGHDT and YNNKEL (reference sequence). CDR3 DNA sequence: TGTGCCAGCAGCCAAGATCTCGTTTATGGCTACACCTTC. Translating it yields CASSQDLVYGYTF. The full variable domain, in which reference TRBV3-1 and TRBJ1-2 provide the parts outside the CDR3, is DTAVSQTPKYLVTQMGNDKSIKCEQNLGHDTMYWYKQDSKKFLKIMFSYNNKELIINETVPNRFSPKSPDKAHLNLHINSLELGDSAVYFCASSQDLVYGYTFGSGTRLTVV.

About this clonotype: A read error may be the cause here, since a much bigger clone is one base away. The J gene is TRBJ1-2, the V gene TRBV5-4; possibly TRBD1 for D (5 bases). This CDR3 region has 16 residues. Trimming removed 0 bases from V and 7 bases from J, with 19 bases in between. Germline V gives CDR1 SGHNT, CDR2 YYREEE (reference sequence). DNA for the CDR3: TGTGCCAGCAGCTTGGATATCGACAAGGGGAGGAGTGGCTACACCTTC. It encodes CASSLDIDKGRSGYTF.

CDR3 in amino acids: CASSPLAGGNQAGELFF. The CDR3 nucleotides read TGTGCCAGCAGCCCCTTAGCGGGGGGTAACCAGGCCGGGGAGCTGTTTTTT. The V gene is TRBV4-2, the J gene TRBJ2-2; 10 positions agree with TRBD2. The CDR3 contains 17 residues. The junction had 11 bases not matched to a gene; V was cut back by 4 bases and J by 6 bases. Germline CDR1 is LGHNA and CDR2 is YNFKEQ.

CDR3 amino acids: CATSSGAPFGNTEAFF. CDR3 coding DNA: TGTGCCACCAGCTCCGGGGCCCCCTTCGGGAACACTGAAGCTTTCTTT. This chain links TRBV24-1 with TRBJ1-1; D is possibly TRBD1 (5 bases). Trimming took 7 bases from V and 1 from J, leaving 18 bases between them. CDR3 length: 16 amino acids. Germline lookup yields CDR1 KGHDR and CDR2 SFDVKD.

CDR3 DNA sequence: TGCGCCAGCAGCTTAGGGGGGGGCCACCGGTACGAGCAGTACTTC. It specifies CASSLGGGHRYEQYF. The chain combines TRBV4-3 with TRBJ2-7; perhaps TRBD2 as D (7 bases). Between the trimmed V and J ends, which lost 5 bases and 4 bases, there was a span of 18 bases. The germline V gene encodes CDR1 LGHNA and CDR2 YSLEER. This CDR3 region has 15 residues.

This clonotype was seen a handful of times. The rearrangement joins TRBV6-5 to TRBJ2-7, with 7 bases that match TRBD1. The V gene's germline CDR1 is MNHEY and CDR2 SVGAGI. The V and J ends lost 2 bases and 3 bases, in that order; junction bases with no gene match: 7. The CDR3 extends over 15 amino acids. CDR3: CASSYAQGVVYEQYF. CDR3 DNA sequence: TGTGCCAGCAGTTACGCGCAGGGGGTAGTCTACGAGCAGTACTTC.

This clonotype was found many times. The gene calls are TRBV10-3 and TRBJ1-1; tentative D call: TRBD1 (5 bases). V was trimmed by 6 bases and J by 8 bases, leaving 16 bases between them. CDR1 is ENHRY and CDR2 is SYGVKD in the germline V gene. CDR3 length: 13 residues. CDR3 DNA sequence: TGTGCCATCAGCGGGGCGGCCGAAGGGGAAGCTTTCTTT. This sequence encodes CAISGAAEGEAFF.

This clonotype was seen only a few times. The chain has TRBV7-2 and TRBJ1-5, with a weak D call TRBD1 (6 bases). Germline CDR1 is SGHTA and CDR2 is FQGNSA. V gave up 3 bases and J gave up 5 bases, with 14 bases separating them. The CDR3 contains 15 residues. DNA of the CDR3: TGTGCCAGCAGCTTCCAGGGCCAGGGGTATCAGCCCCAGCATTTT. This gives the protein CASSFQGQGYQPQHF.

In its sample, this clonotype was seen a few times. The chain uses TRBV6-5 and TRBJ1-5; D is perhaps TRBD1 (5 bases). The V gene's germline CDR1 is MNHEY and CDR2 SVGAGI. CDR3 length: 15 amino acids. Trimming took 4 bases from V and 5 from J, leaving 15 bases between them. The CDR3 bases are TGTGCCAGCAGTTTTTTGTCGGGGCGGGATCAGCCCCAGCATTTT. It yields the protein CASSFLSGRDQPQHF.